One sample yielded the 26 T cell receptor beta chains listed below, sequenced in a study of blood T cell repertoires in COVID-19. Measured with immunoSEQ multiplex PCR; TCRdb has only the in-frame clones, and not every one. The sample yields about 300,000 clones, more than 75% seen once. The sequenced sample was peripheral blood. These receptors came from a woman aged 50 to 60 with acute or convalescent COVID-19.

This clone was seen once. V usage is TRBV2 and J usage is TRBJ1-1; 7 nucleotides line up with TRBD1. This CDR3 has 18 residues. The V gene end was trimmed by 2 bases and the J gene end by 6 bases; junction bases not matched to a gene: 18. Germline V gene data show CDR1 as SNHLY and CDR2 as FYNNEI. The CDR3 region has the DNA TGTGCCAGCAGTGAATTTCTGGGAACAGGGACAGTTACACCTGAAGCTTTCTTT. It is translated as CASSEFLGTGTVTPEAFF.

As DNA, the CDR3 is TGTGCCAGCAGCCTGATATCGGGTGCAACTAATGAAAAACTGTTTTTT. Translated, it gives CASSLISGATNEKLFF. V is TRBV3-1 (or the pseudogene TRBV3-2) and J is TRBJ1-4, with D unclear. Trimming shortened V by 4 bases and J by 0 bases, and 12 bases separated the two germline ends. The CDR3 contains 16 residues. Germline V gene sequence: CDR1 LGHDT, CDR2 YNNKEL (reference sequence).

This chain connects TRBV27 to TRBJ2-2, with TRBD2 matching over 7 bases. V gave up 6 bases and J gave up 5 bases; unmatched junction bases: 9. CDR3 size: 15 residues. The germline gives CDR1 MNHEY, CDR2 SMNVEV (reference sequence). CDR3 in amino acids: CASRRREWGTGELFF. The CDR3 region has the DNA TGTGCCAGCAGGAGGCGGGAGTGGGGTACCGGGGAGCTGTTTTTT.

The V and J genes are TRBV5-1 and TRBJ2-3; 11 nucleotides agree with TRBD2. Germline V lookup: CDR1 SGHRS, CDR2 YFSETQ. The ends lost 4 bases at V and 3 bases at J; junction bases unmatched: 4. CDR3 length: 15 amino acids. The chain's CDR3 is CASSVTSGRTDTQYF. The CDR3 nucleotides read TGCGCCAGCAGCGTCACTAGCGGGAGAACAGATACGCAGTATTTT.

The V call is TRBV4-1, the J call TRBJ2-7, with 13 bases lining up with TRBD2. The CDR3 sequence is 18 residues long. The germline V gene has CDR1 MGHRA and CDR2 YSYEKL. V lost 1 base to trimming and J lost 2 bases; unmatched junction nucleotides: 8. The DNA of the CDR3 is TGCGCCAGCAGCCAAGTAAGGACTAGCGGGAGCCAAACCTACGAGCAGTACTTC. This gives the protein CASSQVRTSGSQTYEQYF.

CDR3 sequence: CASSFSGGEGYNEQFF. The CDR3 bases are TGTGCCAGCAGCTTCTCAGGCGGGGAGGGGTACAATGAGCAGTTCTTC. The gene calls are TRBV5-6 and TRBJ2-1; 7 nucleotides line up with TRBD2. The CDR3 extends over 16 amino acids. Germline loops: CDR1 SGHDT, CDR2 YYEEEE. Germline trimming cut 2 bases from V and 4 bases from J; bases unmatched to any gene: 9.

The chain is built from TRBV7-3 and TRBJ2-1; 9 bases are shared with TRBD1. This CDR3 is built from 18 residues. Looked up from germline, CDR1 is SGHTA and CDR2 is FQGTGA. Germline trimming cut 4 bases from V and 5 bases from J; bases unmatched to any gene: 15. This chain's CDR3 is CASSSALTRTGVHNEQFF. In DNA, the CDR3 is TGTGCCAGCAGCTCAGCCCTGACCCGGACAGGGGTTCACAATGAGCAGTTCTTC.

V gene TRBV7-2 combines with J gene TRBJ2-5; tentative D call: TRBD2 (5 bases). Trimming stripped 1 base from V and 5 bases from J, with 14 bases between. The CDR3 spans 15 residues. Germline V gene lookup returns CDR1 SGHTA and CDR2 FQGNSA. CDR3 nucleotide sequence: TGTGCCAGCAGCTTAGATTCCAGCGGTGGTGAGACCCAGTACTTC. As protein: CASSLDSSGGETQYF.

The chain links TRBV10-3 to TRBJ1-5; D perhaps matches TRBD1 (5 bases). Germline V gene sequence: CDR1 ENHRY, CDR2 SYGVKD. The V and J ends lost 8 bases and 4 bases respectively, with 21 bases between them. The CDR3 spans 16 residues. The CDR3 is CAISPGIDGPNQPQHF. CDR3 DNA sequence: TGTGCCATCTCCCCAGGGATCGACGGCCCTAATCAGCCCCAGCATTTT.

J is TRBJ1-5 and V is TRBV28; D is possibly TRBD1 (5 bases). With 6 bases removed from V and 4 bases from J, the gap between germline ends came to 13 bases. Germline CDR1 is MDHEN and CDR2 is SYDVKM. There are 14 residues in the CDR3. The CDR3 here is CASSSQGTNQPQHF. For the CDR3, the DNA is TGTGCCAGCAGCTCGCAGGGCACAAATCAGCCCCAGCATTTT.

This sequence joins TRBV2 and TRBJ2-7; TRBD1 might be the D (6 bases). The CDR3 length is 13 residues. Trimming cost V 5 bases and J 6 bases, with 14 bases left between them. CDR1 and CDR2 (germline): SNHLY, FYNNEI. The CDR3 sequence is CASSPTGYSEQYF. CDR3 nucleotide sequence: TGTGCCAGCAGTCCCACAGGGTACAGCGAGCAGTACTTC.

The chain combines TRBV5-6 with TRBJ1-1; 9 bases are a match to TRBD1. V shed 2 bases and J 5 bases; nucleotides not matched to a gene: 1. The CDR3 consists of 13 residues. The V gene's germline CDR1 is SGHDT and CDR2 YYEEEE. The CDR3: CASSFDRGTEAFF. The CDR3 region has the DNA TGTGCCAGCAGCTTCGACAGGGGGACTGAAGCTTTCTTT. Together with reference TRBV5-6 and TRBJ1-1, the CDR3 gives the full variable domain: DAGVTQSPTHLIKTRGQQVTLRCSPKSGHDTVSWYQQALGQGPQFIFQYYEEEERQRGNFPDRFSGHQFPNYSSELNVNALLLGDSALYLCASSFDRGTEAFFGQGTRLTVV.

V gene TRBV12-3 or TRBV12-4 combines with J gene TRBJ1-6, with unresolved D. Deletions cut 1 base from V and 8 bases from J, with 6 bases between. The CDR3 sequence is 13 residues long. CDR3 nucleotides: TGTGCCAGCAGTTTAGTAGTTGATTCACCCCTCCACTTT. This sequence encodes CASSLVVDSPLHF.

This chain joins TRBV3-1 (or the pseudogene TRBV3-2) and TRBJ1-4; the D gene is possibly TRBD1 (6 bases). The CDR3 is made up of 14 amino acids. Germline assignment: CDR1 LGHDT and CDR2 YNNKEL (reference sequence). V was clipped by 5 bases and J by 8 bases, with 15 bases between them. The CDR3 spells CASSDAGQNEKLFF. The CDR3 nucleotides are TGTGCCAGCAGCGACGCTGGACAGAACGAAAAACTGTTTTTT.

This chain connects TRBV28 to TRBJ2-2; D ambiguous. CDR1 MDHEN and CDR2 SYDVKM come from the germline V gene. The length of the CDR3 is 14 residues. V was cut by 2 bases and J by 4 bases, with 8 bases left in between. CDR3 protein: CASSLQMSTGELFF. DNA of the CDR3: TGTGCCAGCAGTTTACAGATGTCCACCGGGGAGCTGTTTTTT.

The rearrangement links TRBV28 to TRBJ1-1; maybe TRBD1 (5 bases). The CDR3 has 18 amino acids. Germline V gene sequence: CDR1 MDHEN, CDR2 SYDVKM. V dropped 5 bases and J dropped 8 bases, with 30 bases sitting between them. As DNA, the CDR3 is TGTGCCAGCAGTCCAATCGGCGCGGGTTGGGGGGACGGTCCGGAAGCTTTCTTT. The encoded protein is CASSPIGAGWGDGPEAFF.

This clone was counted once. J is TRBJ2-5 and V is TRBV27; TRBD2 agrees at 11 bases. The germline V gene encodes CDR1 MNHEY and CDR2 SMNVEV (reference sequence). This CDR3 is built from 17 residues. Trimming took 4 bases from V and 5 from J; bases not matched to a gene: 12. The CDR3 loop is CASSSTRLAGSQETQYF. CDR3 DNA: TGTGCCAGCAGTTCCACTCGACTAGCGGGATCCCAGGAGACCCAGTACTTC.

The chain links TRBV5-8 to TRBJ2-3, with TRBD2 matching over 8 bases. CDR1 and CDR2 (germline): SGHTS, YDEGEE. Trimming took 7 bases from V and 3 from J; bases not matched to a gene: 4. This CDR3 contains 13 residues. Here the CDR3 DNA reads TGTGCCAGCTCTCGGGAGGGAACAGATACGCAGTATTTT. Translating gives CASSREGTDTQYF.

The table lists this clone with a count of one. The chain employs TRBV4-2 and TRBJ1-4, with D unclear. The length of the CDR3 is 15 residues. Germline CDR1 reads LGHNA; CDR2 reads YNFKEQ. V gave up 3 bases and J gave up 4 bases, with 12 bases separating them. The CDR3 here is CASSQGSSLNEKLFF. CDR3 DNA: TGTGCCAGCAGCCAGGGGTCTAGCCTTAATGAAAAACTGTTTTTT.

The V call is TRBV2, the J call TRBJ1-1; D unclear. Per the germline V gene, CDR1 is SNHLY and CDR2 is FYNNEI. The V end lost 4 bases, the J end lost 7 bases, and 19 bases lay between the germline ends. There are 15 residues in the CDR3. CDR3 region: CASSVRVEWSVEAFF. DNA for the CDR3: TGTGCCAGCAGTGTTCGGGTCGAATGGTCGGTTGAAGCTTTCTTT.

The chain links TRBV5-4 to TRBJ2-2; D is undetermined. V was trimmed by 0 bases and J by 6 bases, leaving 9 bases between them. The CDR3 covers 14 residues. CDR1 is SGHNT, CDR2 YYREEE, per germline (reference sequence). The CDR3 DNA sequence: TGTGCCAGCAGCTTGGCCGTGAGTTCCGGGGAGCTGTTTTTT. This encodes CASSLAVSSGELFF.

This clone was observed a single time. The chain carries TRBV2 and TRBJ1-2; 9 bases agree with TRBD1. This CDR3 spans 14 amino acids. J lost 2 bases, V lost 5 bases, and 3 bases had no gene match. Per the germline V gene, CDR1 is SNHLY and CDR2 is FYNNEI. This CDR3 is CASSHGQGNYGYTF. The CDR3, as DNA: TGTGCCAGCAGTCATGGACAGGGGAACTATGGCTACACCTTC.

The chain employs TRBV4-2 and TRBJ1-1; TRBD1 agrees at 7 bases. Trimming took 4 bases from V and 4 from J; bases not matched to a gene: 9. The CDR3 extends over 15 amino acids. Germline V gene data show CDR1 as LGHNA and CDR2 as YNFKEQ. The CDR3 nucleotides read TGTGCCAGCAGCCTTACTGAGGGGGCGGGCACTGAAGCTTTCTTT. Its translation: CASSLTEGAGTEAFF.

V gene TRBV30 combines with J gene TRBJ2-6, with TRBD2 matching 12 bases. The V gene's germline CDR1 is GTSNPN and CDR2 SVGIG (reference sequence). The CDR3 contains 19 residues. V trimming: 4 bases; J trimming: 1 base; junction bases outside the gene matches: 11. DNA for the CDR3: TGTGCCTGGACCCGGCTAGCGGGAGGGATTCCATCTGGGGCCAACGTCCTGACTTTC. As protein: CAWTRLAGGIPSGANVLTF.

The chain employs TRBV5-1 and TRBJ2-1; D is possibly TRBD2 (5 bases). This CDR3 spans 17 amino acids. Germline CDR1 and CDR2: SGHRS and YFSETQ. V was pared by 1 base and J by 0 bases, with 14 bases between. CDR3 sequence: CASSLPLAESSYNEQFF. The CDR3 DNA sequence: TGCGCCAGCAGCTTGCCGCTAGCCGAGAGCTCCTACAATGAGCAGTTCTTC.

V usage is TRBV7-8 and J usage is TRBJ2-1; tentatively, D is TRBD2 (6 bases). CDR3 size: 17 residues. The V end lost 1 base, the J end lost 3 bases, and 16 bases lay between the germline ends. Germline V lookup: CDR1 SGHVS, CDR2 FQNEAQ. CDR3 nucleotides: TGTGCCAGCAGCTTAGTTCGGGGTAGCGGAGACTACAATGAGCAGTTCTTC. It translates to CASSLVRGSGDYNEQFF.